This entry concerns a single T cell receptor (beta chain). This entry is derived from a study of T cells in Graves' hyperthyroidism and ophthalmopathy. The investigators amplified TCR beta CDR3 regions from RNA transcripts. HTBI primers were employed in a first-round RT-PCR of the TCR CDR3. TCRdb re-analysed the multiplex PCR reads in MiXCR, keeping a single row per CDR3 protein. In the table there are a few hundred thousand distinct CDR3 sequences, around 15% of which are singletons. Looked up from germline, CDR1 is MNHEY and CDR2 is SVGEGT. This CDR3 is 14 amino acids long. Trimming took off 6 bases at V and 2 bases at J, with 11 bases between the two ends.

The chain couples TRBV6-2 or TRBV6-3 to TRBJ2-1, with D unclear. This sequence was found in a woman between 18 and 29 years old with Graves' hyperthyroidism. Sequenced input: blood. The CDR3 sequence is CASRPLSAYNEQFF. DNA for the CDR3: TGTGCCAGCAGGCCGCTAAGCGCCTACAATGAGCAGTTCTTC.